There are a few counts of the clone carrying this TCR beta chain. Participant ages covered about 18 to 100 years across 20 to 30 US areas. Cohorts were determined from participant-reported clinical history. The data stem from a study of blood T cell repertoires in COVID-19. About the study: T cells, B-cell-depleted T cells, or PBMCs provided the cDNA or gDNA that served as material.

The method was immunoSEQ multiplex PCR; TCRdb's version includes in-frame clones alone and lacks a portion of them. Of some 250,000 clones in the sample, roughly 88% were seen once. The CDR3 is 13 amino acids. V lost 4 bases and J lost 7; bases outside the gene matches: 3. Germline values: CDR1 LNHDA, CDR2 SQIVND (reference sequence). Sequences were obtained from PBMCs or T cells enriched from blood (not recorded which). The J gene is TRBJ2-1, the V gene TRBV19; 8 nucleotides agree with TRBD2. The receptor was derived from a woman in her thirties or forties with acute COVID-19. CDR3 bases: TGTGCCAGTAGTAGCGGGAGGTTGAATGAGCAGTTCTTC. Translated: CASSSGRLNEQFF.